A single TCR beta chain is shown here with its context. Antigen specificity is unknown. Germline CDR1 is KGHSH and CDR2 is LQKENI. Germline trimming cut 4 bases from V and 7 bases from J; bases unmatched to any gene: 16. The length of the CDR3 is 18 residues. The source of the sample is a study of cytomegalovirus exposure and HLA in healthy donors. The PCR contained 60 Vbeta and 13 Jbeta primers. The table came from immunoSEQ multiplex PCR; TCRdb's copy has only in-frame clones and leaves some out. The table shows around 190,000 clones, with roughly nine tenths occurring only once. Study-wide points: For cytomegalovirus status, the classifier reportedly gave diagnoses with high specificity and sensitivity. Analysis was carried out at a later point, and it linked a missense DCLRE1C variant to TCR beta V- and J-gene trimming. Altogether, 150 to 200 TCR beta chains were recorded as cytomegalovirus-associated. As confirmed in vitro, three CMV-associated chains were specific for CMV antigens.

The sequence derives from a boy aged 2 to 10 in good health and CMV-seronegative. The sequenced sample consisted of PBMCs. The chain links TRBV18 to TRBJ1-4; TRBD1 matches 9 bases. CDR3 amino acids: CASSLVWSPGQGREKLFF. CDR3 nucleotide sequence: TGTGCCAGCTCACTCGTATGGAGTCCGGGACAGGGACGTGAAAAACTGTTTTTT.